This note documents a single TCR beta chain sequence. The germline V gene has CDR1 SEHNR and CDR2 FQNEAQ (reference sequence). This CDR3 is 16 amino acids long. Trimming removed 1 base at V and 0 bases at J, with 10 bases between. The cohort comprised adults aged 18 to 89 years residing in approximately 22 US areas. These data originate in a study of blood T cell repertoires in COVID-19. Study-level information: Collection of acute and convalescent COVID-19 samples took place in the United States, Italy and Spain. In each case, the material was cDNA or gDNA derived from T cells, B-cell-depleted T cells, or PBMCs.

Per the original methods: Counts of nucleated cells, estimated from reference gene primer amplification, were obtained. The protocol was immunoSEQ multiplex PCR, while the TCRdb copy is restricted to in-frame clones and leaves out a portion. The V and J calls and clone size come from that table; D and trimming were worked out from the DNA. The table has 330,000 or so clones, 88% seen once. The sequence derives from a woman in her twenties or thirties who had been exposed to COVID-19. The rearrangement joins TRBV7-9 to TRBJ2-4; tentative D call: TRBD1 (6 bases). Input material: PBMCs or T cells enriched from blood (not recorded which). CDR3 DNA: TGTGCCAGCAGCTTAGACAGGGCACTAGCCAAAAACATTCAGTACTTC. Protein sequence: CASSLDRALAKNIQYF.